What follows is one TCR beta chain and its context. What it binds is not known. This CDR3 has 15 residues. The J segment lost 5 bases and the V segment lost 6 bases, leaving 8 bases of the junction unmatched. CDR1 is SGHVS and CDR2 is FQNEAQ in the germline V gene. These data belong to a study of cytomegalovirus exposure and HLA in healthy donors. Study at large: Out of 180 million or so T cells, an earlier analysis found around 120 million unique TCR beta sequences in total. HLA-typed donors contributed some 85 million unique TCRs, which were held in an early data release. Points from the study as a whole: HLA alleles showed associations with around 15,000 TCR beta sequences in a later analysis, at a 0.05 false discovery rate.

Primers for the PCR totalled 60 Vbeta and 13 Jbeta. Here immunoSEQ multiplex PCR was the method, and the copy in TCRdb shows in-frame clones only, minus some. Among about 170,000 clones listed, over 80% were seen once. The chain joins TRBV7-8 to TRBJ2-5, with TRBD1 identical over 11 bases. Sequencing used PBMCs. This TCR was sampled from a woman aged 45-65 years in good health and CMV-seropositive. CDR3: CASRWDRGSFETQYF. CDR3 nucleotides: TGTGCCAGCAGATGGGACAGGGGGAGTTTCGAGACCCAGTACTTC. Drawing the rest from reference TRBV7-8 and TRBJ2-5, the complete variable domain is GAGVSQSPRYKVAKRGQDVALRCDPISGHVSLFWYQQALGQGPEFLTYFQNEAQLDKSGLPSDRFFAERPEGSVSTLKIQRTQQEDSAVYLCASRWDRGSFETQYFGPGTRLLVL.